This is a list of T cell receptor beta chains from one sample in a study of cytomegalovirus exposure and HLA in healthy donors. Profiling relied on immunoSEQ multiplex PCR, and the TCRdb table lists in-frame clones only, not all of them. There are about 270,000 clones in the sample; around two thirds occur only once, and around 2.3% lies in the top ten. Sequenced input: PBMCs. These receptors came from a female donor in good health and CMV-seronegative. Each CDR3 is given with its conserved first and last residue. Each record gives: J gene, V gene, clone size, D gene, CDR3 protein, CDR3 DNA. D genes are given only for firm matches. Rows give clone size only sometimes, using once, few, many, or a class for an expanded clone.

TRBJ1-3	TRBV7-6	NA	NA	CASSLAVGDWRNTIYF	TGTGCCAGCAGCTTAGCCGTCGGGGATTGGAGAAACACCATATATTTT
TRBJ1-1	TRBV13	few	NA	CASSFGNTEAFF	TGTGCCAGCAGCTTCGGTAACACTGAAGCTTTCTTT
TRBJ1-5	TRBV28	NA	TRBD1	CASSQVTGVRQPQHF	TGTGCCAGCAGTCAAGTAACAGGGGTACGGCAGCCCCAGCATTTT
TRBJ2-1	TRBV6-4	once	NA	CASSASWGPNEQFF	TGTGCCAGCAGTGCGTCGTGGGGGCCTAATGAGCAGTTCTTC
TRBJ2-1	TRBV5-4	few	TRBD1	CASSWDRGSSYNEQFF	TGTGCCAGCAGCTGGGACAGGGGATCGTCCTACAATGAGCAGTTCTTC
TRBJ1-1	TRBV6-6	NA	NA	CASRDYEAFF	TGTGCCAGCCGGGATTATGAAGCTTTCTTT
TRBJ1-2	TRBV19	NA	NA	CASSRQRYGYTF	TGTGCCAGTAGTCGACAGCGCTATGGCTACACCTTC
TRBJ1-1	TRBV30	once	NA	CAWSSQLNTEAFF	TGTGCCTGGAGTTCACAGCTAAACACTGAAGCTTTCTTT
TRBJ1-5	TRBV27	NA	TRBD1	CASSTHRDRGPAGNQPQHF	TGTGCCAGCAGTACCCACCGGGACAGGGGGCCGGCGGGCAATCAGCCCCAGCATTTT
TRBJ2-1	TRBV5-1	NA	NA	CASGATSPFGEQFF	TGCGCCAGCGGGGCTACTAGCCCGTTCGGTGAGCAGTTCTTC
TRBJ2-7	TRBV2	few	NA	CASSNQGLFYEQYF	TGTGCCAGCAGTAATCAGGGTCTATTCTACGAGCAGTACTTC
TRBJ2-2	TRBV7-3	NA	NA	CASSPGHSRNTGELFF	TGTGCCAGCAGCCCCGGACATTCCCGTAACACCGGGGAGCTGTTTTTT
TRBJ1-2	TRBV27	few	NA	CASSRQLNYGYTF	TGTGCCAGCAGTCGACAGCTCAACTATGGCTACACCTTC
TRBJ2-3	TRBV27	NA	TRBD2	CASSFPSGTSGRTGWEDTQYF	TGTGCCAGCAGTTTCCCCTCCGGGACTAGCGGGAGGACGGGATGGGAGGATACGCAGTATTTT
TRBJ2-2	TRBV19	NA	TRBD2	CASLPGLAGEQDTGELFF	TGTGCCAGTCTACCGGGACTAGCGGGAGAACAAGACACCGGGGAGCTGTTTTTT
TRBJ1-1	TRBV7-9	NA	TRBD1	CASSSPGGWTEAFF	TGTGCCAGCAGCTCCCCAGGGGGCTGGACTGAAGCTTTCTTT
TRBJ2-7	TRBV5-7	NA	TRBD2	CASSTSAYEQYF	TGTGCCAGCAGCACTAGCGCATACGAGCAGTACTTC
TRBJ2-7	TRBV6-1	NA	TRBD2	CASRDYYELDEQYF	TGTGCCAGTCGGGACTATTATGAGCTAGACGAGCAGTACTTC
TRBJ2-1	TRBV16	once	TRBD2	CASSQFPSGSYNEQFF	TGTGCCAGCAGCCAATTCCCTAGCGGGAGCTACAATGAGCAGTTCTTC
TRBJ2-1	TRBV7-8	once	TRBD2	CASSLARIAGLSSYNEQFF	TGTGCCAGCAGCTTAGCGCGCATAGCGGGGCTCAGCTCCTACAATGAGCAGTTCTTC
TRBJ2-1	TRBV4-1	NA	TRBD2	CASSLSISGRADNEQFF	TGCGCCAGCAGCCTATCGATTAGCGGGAGGGCTGACAATGAGCAGTTCTTC
TRBJ1-2	TRBV30	few	TRBD1	CAWSVRGQGYGYTF	TGTGCCTGGAGTGTTCGGGGACAGGGCTATGGCTACACCTTC
TRBJ2-2	TRBV5-4	NA	TRBD1	CASSFGTGVIGELFF	TGTGCCAGCAGCTTCGGGACAGGGGTAATCGGGGAGCTGTTTTTT
TRBJ1-3	TRBV6-1	NA	NA	CASSEYLEPSSGNTIYF	TGTGCCAGCAGTGAATACCTAGAGCCTAGCTCTGGAAACACCATATATTTT
TRBJ1-2	TRBV19	NA	NA	CASSMGRGAYGYTF	TGTGCCAGTAGTATGGGCCGCGGGGCGTATGGCTACACCTTC
TRBJ1-1	TRBV5-1	NA	NA	CASTGRGTEAFF	TGCGCCAGCACAGGGCGGGGCACTGAAGCTTTCTTT
TRBJ2-7	TRBV29-1	NA	TRBD2	CSVGRGGIPYEQYF	TGCAGCGTTGGGCGGGGGGGGATCCCCTACGAGCAGTACTTC
TRBJ2-7	TRBV19	NA	TRBD2	CASSMTSGPYEQYF	TGTGCCAGTAGTATGACTAGCGGGCCCTACGAGCAGTACTTC
TRBJ2-3	TRBV6-6	NA	NA	CADSSAFTDTQYF	TGTGCCGACTCGAGCGCTTTCACAGATACGCAGTATTTT